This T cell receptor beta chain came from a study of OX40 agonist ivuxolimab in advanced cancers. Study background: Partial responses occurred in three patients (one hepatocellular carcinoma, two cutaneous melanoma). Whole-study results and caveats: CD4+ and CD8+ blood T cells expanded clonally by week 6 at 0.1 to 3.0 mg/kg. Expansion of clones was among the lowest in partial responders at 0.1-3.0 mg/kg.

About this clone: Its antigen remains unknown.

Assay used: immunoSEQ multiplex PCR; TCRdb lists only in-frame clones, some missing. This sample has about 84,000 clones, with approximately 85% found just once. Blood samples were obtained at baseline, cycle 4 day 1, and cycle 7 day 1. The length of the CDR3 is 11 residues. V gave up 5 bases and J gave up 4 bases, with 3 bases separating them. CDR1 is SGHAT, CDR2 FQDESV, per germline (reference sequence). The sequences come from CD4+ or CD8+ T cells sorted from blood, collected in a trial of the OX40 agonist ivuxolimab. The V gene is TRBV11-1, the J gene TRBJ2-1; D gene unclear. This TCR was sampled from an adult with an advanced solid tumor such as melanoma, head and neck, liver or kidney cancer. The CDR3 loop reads CASSAYNEQFF. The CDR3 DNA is TGTGCCAGCAGCGCTTACAATGAGCAGTTCTTC.